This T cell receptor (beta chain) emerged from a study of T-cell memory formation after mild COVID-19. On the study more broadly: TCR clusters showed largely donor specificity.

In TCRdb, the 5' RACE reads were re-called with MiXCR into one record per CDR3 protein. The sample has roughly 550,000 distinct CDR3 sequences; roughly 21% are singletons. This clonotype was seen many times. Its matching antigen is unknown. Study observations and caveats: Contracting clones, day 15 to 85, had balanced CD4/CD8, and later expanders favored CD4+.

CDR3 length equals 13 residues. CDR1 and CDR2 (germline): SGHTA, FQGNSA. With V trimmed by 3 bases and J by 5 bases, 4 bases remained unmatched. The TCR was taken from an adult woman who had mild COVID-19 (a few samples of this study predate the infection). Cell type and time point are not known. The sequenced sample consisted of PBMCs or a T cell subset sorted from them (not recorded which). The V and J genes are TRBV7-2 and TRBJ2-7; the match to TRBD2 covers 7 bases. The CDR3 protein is CASSFRGSHEQYF. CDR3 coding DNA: TGTGCCAGCAGCTTTCGCGGGAGCCACGAGCAGTACTTC.